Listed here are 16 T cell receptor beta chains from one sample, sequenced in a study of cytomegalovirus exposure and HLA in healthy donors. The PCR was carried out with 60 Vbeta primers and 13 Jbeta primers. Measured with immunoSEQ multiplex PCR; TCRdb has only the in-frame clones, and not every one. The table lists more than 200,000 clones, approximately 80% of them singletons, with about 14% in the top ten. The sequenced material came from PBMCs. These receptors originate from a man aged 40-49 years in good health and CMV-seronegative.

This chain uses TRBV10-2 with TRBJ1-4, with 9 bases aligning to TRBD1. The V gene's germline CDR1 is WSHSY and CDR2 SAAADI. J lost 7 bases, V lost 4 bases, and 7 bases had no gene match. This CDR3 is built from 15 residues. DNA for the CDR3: TGCGCCAGCAGTGGTCGCGGGACAGGGAGTGAAAAACTGTTTTTT. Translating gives CASSGRGTGSEKLFF.

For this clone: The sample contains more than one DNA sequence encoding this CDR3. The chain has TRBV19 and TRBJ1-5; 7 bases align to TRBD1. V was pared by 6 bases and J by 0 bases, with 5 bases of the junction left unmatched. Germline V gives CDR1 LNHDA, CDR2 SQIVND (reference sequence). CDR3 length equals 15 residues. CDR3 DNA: TGTGCCAGTAGACGGGACAGAGTTAGCAATCAGCCCCAGCATTTT. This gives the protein CASRRDRVSNQPQHF.

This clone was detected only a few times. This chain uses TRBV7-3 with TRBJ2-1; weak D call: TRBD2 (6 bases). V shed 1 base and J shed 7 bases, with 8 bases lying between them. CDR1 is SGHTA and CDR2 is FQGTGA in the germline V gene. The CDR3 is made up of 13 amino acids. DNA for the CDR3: TGTGCCAGCAGCTTAAACGCGGGGAATGAGCAGTTCTTC. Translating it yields CASSLNAGNEQFF.

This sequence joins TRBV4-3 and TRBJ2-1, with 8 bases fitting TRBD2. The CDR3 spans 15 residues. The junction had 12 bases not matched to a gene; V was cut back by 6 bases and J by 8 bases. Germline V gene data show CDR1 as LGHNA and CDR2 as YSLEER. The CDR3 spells CASRITGGADDEQFF. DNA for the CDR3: TGCGCCAGCAGAATAACCGGGGGGGCCGACGATGAGCAGTTCTTC.

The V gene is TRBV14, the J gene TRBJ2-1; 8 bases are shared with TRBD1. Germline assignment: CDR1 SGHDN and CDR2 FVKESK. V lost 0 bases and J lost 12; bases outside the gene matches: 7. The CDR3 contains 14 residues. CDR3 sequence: CASSQDRTGPGQFF. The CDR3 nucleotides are TGTGCCAGCAGCCAAGACCGGACAGGGCCGGGGCAGTTCTTC.

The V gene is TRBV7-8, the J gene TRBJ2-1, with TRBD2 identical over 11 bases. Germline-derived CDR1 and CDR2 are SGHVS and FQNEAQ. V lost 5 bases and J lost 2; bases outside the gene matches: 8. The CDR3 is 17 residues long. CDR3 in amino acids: CASSQGTSGNPYNEQFF. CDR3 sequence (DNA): TGTGCCAGCAGCCAGGGGACTAGCGGAAACCCCTACAATGAGCAGTTCTTC.

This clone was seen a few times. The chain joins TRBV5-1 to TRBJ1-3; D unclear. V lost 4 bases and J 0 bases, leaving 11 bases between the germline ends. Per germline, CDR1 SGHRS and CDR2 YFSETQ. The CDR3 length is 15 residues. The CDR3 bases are TGCGCCAGCAGCCCCCCCCGGAGCTCTGGAAACACCATATATTTT. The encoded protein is CASSPPRSSGNTIYF.

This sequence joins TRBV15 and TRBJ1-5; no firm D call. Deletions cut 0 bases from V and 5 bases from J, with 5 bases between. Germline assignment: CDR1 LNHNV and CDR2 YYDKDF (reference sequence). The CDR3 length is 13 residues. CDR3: CATSRDQDQPQHF. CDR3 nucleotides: TGTGCCACCAGCAGAGATCAGGATCAGCCCCAGCATTTT.

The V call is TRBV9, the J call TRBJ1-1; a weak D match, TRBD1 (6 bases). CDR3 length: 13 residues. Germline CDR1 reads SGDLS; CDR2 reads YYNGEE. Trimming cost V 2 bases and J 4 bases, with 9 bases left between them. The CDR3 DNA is TGTGCCAGCAGCGTGGAAGGGGGCACTGAAGCTTTCTTT. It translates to CASSVEGGTEAFF.

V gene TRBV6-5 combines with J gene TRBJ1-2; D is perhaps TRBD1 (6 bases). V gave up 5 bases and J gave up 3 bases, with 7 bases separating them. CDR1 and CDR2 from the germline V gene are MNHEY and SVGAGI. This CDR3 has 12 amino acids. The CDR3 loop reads CASSGQHYGYTF. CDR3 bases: TGTGCCAGCAGTGGACAGCACTATGGCTACACCTTC.

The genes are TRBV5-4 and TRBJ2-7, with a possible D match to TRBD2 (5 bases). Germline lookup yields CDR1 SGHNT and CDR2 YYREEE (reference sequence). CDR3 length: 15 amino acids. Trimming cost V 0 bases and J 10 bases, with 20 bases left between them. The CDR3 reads CASSLDVGATGEQYF. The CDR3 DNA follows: TGTGCCAGCAGCTTGGACGTGGGAGCAACGGGCGAACAGTACTTC.

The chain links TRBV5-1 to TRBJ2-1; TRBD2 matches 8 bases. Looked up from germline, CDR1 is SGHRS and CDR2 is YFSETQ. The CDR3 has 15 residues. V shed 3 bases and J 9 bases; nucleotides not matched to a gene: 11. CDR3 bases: TGCGCCAGCAGCTGGTCCAGCGGGAGCGGCGTTGAGCAGTTCTTC. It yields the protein CASSWSSGSGVEQFF.

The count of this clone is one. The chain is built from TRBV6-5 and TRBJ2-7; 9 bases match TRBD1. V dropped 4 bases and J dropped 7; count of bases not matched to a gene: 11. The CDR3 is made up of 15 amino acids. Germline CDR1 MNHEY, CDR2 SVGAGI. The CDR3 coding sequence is TGTGCCAGCAGTTGGTACACAGGGGGCGAGTTGGAGCAGTACTTC. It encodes CASSWYTGGELEQYF.

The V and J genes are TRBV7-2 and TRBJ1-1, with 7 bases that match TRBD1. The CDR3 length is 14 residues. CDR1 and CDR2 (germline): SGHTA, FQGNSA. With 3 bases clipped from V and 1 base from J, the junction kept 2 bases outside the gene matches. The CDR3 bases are TGTGCCAGCAGCTTGACAGGGCGGAACACTGAAGCTTTCTTT. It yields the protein CASSLTGRNTEAFF.

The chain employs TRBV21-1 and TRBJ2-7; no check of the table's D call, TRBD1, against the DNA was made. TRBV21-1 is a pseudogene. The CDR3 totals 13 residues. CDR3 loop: CARGQGASYEQYF. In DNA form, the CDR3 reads TGTGCCAGGGGACAGGGGGCGTCCTACGAGCAGTACTTC.

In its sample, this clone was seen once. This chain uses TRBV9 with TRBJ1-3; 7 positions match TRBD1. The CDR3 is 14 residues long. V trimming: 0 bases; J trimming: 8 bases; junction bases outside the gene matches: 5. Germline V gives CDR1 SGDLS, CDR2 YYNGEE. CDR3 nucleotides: TGTGCCAGCAGCGTAGCTGCCAGGGGGGACACCATATATTTT. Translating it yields CASSVAARGDTIYF.